This TCR beta chain was identified during a study of cytomegalovirus exposure and HLA in healthy donors. Both 60 Vbeta primers and 13 Jbeta primers went into the PCR. Profiling relied on immunoSEQ multiplex PCR, and the TCRdb table lists in-frame clones only, not all of them. The sample has 150,000 to 200,000 clones, around 65% seen once. The CDR3 sequence is 14 residues long. The V gene's germline CDR1 is SGHNT and CDR2 YYREEE (reference sequence). With V trimmed by 0 bases and J by 4 bases, 0 bases remained unmatched. This chain joins TRBV5-4 and TRBJ2-5; TRBD2 matches 10 bases. What was sequenced was PBMCs. The TCR sequence derives from a woman between 40 and 55 years old in good health and CMV-seropositive. CDR3 sequence (DNA): TGTGCCAGCAGCTTGGAGCGGGGGGGAGAGACCCAGTACTTC. Protein sequence: CASSLERGGETQYF.